This T cell receptor beta chain is from a study of blood T cell repertoires in COVID-19. CDR1 KGHSH and CDR2 LQKENI come from the germline V gene. The V and J ends lost 2 bases and 6 bases respectively, with 13 bases between them. CDR3 length: 14 amino acids. While infection was still active, Seattle patients were enrolled and then followed longitudinally. The authors' processing: It was from reference gene primer amplification that nucleated cell counts were estimated. Assay used: immunoSEQ multiplex PCR; TCRdb lists only in-frame clones, some missing. That table is the source of V, J and clone size, and D and trimming were worked out from the DNA. The sample comprises 350,000 or so clones, 87% of which are singletons, and about 10% rests with the top ten.

This TCR came from a woman aged 30 to 39 with COVID-19, enrolled during active disease. Sequenced material: peripheral blood. The genes are TRBV18 and TRBJ1-1; tentative D call: TRBD1 (5 bases). CDR3 amino acids: CASSPVDSLSEAFF. Written as DNA, the CDR3 is TGTGCCAGCTCACCAGTTGACAGCCTCTCTGAAGCTTTCTTT.